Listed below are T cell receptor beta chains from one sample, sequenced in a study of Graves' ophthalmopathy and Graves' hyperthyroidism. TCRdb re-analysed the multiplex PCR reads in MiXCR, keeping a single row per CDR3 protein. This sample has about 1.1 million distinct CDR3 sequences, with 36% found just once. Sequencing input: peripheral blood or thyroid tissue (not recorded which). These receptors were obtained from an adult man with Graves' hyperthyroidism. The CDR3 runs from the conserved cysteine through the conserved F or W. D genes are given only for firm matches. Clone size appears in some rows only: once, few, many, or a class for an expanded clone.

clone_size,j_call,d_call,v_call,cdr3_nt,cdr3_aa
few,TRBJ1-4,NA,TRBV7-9,TGTGCCAGCAGCTCCCTCCGAGCCCGGGACGTTGCAACTAATGAAAAACTGTTTTTT,CASSSLRARDVATNEKLFF
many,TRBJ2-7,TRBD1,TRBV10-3,TGTGCCATCAGTACCGCGGGACAGGGTCACTACGAGCAGTACTTC,CAISTAGQGHYEQYF
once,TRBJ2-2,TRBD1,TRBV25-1,TGTGCCTGGAGTTGGGACAGAAGGGTCACCGGGGAGCTGTTTTTT,CAWSWDRRVTGELFF
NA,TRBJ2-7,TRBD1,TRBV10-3,TGTGCCAGCAGTTACGGGACAGTTCCGCCCTACGAGCAGTACTTC,CASSYGTVPPYEQYF
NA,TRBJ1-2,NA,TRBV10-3,TGTGCCATCAGTCCGGATGGAAACACCTTC,CAISPDGNTF
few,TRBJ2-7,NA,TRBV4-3,TGCGCCAGCAGCCAAAGTCAGGCGTACTCCTACGAGCAGTACTTC,CASSQSQAYSYEQYF
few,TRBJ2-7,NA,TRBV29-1,TGCAGCGTTGTCACGGATACCCTCGTCTACGAGCAGTACTTC,CSVVTDTLVYEQYF
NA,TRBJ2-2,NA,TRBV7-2,TGTGCCAGCAGCCCGGCGATTCGGGAGCCCGGGAAGCTGTTTTTT,CASSPAIREPGKLFF
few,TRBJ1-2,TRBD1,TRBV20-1,TGCAGTGCTAGGGAGACAGGGCTTACCTATGGCTACACCTTC,CSARETGLTYGYTF
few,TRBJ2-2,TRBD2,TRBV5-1,TGCGCCAGCGCGATCGGACTAGCGGGGAACACCGGGGAGCTGTTTTTT,CASAIGLAGNTGELFF
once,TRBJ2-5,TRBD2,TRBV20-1,TGCAGTGCCTCCGGGGGGCCTAGCGGGATTCAAGAGACCCAGTACTTC,CSASGGPSGIQETQYF
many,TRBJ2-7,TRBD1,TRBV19,TGTGCCACCTCCTCCGGGGGACAGGATTACGAGCAGTACTTC,CATSSGGQDYEQYF
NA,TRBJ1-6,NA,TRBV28,TGTGCCAGCAGACCCGGTAACTCACCCCTCCACTTT,CASRPGNSPLHF
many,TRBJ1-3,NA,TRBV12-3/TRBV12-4,TGTGCCAGCAGCTTTGGAAACACCATATATTTT,CASSFGNTIYF
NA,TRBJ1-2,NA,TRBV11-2,TGTGCCAGCAGCTTTCTTCCCAGGGGCGCTTCTAACTATGGCTACACCTTC,CASSFLPRGASNYGYTF
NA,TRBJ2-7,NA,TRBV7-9,TGTGCCAGCAGTTTTCGAGGGGTTTCCTACGAGCAGTACTTC,CASSFRGVSYEQYF
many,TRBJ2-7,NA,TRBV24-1,TGTGCCACCAGTGATGCGGGACAGTTCCACGAGCAGTACTTC,CATSDAGQFHEQYF
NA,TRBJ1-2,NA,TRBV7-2,TGTGCCAGCAGCGCAAAAAGGAGTGTCGGAGGGGAGAAGGGCTACACCTTC,CASSAKRSVGGEKGYTF
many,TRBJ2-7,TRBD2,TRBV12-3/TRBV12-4,TGTGCCAGCAGTCCTAGCGGCTACGAGCAGTACTTC,CASSPSGYEQYF
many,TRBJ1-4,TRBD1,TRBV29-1,TGCAGCGTCGGGACAGGGGGCGAAAAACTGTTTTTT,CSVGTGGEKLFF
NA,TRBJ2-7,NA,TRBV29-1,TGCAGCGTTGATTACGGGAGCGACGAGCAGTACTTC,CSVDYGSDEQYF
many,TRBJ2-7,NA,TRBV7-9,TGTGCCAGCAGCTCTGCCAGGGACGAGCAGTACTTC,CASSSARDEQYF
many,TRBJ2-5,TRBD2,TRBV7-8,TGTGCCAGCAGCCGGACTAGGTCAGAGACCCAGTACTTC,CASSRTRSETQYF
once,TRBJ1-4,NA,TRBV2,TGTGCCAGCAGCCAGACCAACAGCGCAACTAATGAAAAACTGTTTTTT,CASSQTNSATNEKLFF
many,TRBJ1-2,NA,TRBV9,TGTGCCAATCAGGGGTATGGCTACACCTTC,CANQGYGYTF
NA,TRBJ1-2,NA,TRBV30,TGTGCCTGGAGCGACCAATGGACAGCCTATGGCTACACCTTC,CAWSDQWTAYGYTF
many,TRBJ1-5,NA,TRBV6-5,TGTGCCAGCAGACTCGACAGCGATCAGCCCCAGCATTTT,CASRLDSDQPQHF
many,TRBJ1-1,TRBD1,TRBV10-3,TGTGCCATCAAAGACAGGGAGGGAACTGAAGCTTTCTTT,CAIKDREGTEAFF
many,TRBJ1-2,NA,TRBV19,TGTGCCAGGACGGAGGCTAACTATGGCTACACCTTC,CARTEANYGYTF
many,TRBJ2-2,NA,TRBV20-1,TGCAGTGCTAGATTTGGGGGGAACACCGGGGAGCTGTTTTTT,CSARFGGNTGELFF
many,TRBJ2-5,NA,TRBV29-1,TGCAGCGCTGCCGCGTGGGGACAAAGCCCAGAGACCCAGTACTTC,CSAAAWGQSPETQYF
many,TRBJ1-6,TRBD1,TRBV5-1,TGCGCCAGCAGCACGGGACAGCGACTAGATAATTCACCCCTCCACTTT,CASSTGQRLDNSPLHF
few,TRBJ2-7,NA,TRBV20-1,TGCAGTGCTAAGACAAACTACGAGCAGTACTTC,CSAKTNYEQYF
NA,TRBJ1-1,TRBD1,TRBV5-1,TGCGCCAGCAGCTTGGCTCTTGGACAGGGGGCGTCTGAAGCTTTCTTT,CASSLALGQGASEAFF
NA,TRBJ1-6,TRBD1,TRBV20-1,TGCAGTGCCGGCAGGGACAGCGGAGGCTATAATTCACCCCTCCACTTT,CSAGRDSGGYNSPLHF
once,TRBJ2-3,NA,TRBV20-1,TGCAGTGCTAGTAATGGACTCACAGATACGCAGTATTTT,CSASNGLTDTQYF
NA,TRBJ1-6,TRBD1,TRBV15,TGTGCCACCAGCAGAGATCTTGGGGGACAGGGCGTTTCACCCCCCCACTTT,CATSRDLGGQGVSPPHF
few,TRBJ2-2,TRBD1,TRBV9,TGTGCCAGCGCGACAGGGGGGAACACCGGGGAGCTGTTTTTT,CASATGGNTGELFF
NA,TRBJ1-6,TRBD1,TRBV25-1,TGTGCCAGCGCCATGACAGGGAGTTATTCACCCCTCCACTTT,CASAMTGSYSPLHF
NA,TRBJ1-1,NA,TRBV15,TGTGCCACCAGTACGGACGCTATGAACACTGAAGCTTTCTTT,CATSTDAMNTEAFF
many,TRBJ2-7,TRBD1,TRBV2,TGTGCCAGCAAGAACAGGGGGCAGGTCTACGAGCAGTACTTC,CASKNRGQVYEQYF
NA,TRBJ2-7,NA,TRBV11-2,TGTGCCAGCAGCCCACCCGTAGAGGAGCAGTACTTC,CASSPPVEEQYF
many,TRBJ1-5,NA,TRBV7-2,TGTGCCAGCAGCCTAGGGTGGGCTGGTCAGCCCCAGCATTTT,CASSLGWAGQPQHF
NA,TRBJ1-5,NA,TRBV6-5,TGTGCCACCCGGGACTTCGATCAGCCCCAGCATTTT,CATRDFDQPQHF
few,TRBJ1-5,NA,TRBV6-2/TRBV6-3,TGTGCCAGCAGTTACTCTCCGAGGGAGGGCAATCAGCCCCAGCATTTT,CASSYSPREGNQPQHF
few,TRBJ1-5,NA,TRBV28,TGTGCCAGCAGTCTTAGAGGGGGACGCGATCAGCCCCAGCATTTT,CASSLRGGRDQPQHF
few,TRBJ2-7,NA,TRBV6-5,TGTGCCAGCAGTTACGGTCCGGGGGAGGCCTACGAGCAGTACTTC,CASSYGPGEAYEQYF
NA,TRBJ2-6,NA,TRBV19,TGTGCCAGTAGTATCGGTGGCATCAACTCTGGGGCCAACGTCCTGACTTTC,CASSIGGINSGANVLTF
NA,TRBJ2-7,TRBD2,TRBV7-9,TGTGCCAGCAGCCCAATGCCAGCGGGAGTGGACTACGAGCAGTACTTC,CASSPMPAGVDYEQYF
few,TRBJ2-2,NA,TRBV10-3,TGTGCCAGCAGCCAAGATCGGACGGAGAACACCGGGGAGCTGTTTTTT,CASSQDRTENTGELFF